The sequence of this T cell receptor beta chain was determined in a study of T cell responses to AZD1222 COVID-19 vaccine. The sample holds one count of this clone. The antigen is unknown. The method was immunoSEQ multiplex PCR; TCRdb's version includes in-frame clones alone and lacks a portion of them. This table has some 95,000 clones, about 89% appearing once. Trimming cost V 0 bases and J 4 bases, with 6 bases left between them. The CDR3 runs 13 residues. CDR1 and CDR2 (germline): LNHNV, YYDKDF (reference sequence). General study points: Mapped onto spike, vaccine-associated CD4 TCRs spanned it and were dominant at 160-218 and 743-854.

This sequence was found in an adult in good health. The specimen was peripheral blood, collected on day 0 of AZD1222 vaccination. The chain links TRBV15 to TRBJ1-1; D gene ambiguous. CDR3 amino acids: CATSRDDGTEAFF. CDR3 sequence (DNA): TGTGCCACCAGCAGAGATGATGGCACTGAAGCTTTCTTT.